These 21 T cell receptor beta chains were all obtained from the same sample, sequenced in a study of post-analysis software for immune sequencing data. Unique molecular identifiers were built into the TCR beta cDNA libraries. TCRdb re-called the PCR reads with MiXCR, one entry per CDR3 protein. The data contain about 160,000 distinct CDR3 sequences, roughly 40% of them singletons. The sample in question was blood, obtained after autologous hematopoietic stem cell transplantation. Source of these receptors: a girl under 18 with multiple sclerosis.

V gene TRBV5-1 combines with J gene TRBJ2-7; TRBD2 matches at 13 bases. The V gene's germline CDR1 is SGHRS and CDR2 YFSETQ. V gave up 5 bases and J gave up 4 bases; unmatched junction bases: 9. This CDR3 is built from 16 residues. CDR3 loop: CASRPGLAGDWYEQYF. In DNA, the CDR3 is TGCGCCAGCAGACCCGGACTAGCGGGAGACTGGTACGAGCAGTACTTC. Filled out from reference TRBV5-1 and TRBJ2-7, the complete variable domain reads KAGVTQTPRYLIKTRGQQVTLSCSPISGHRSVSWYQQTPGQGLQFLFEYFSETQRNKGNFPGRFSGRQFSNSRSEMNVSTLELGDSALYLCASRPGLAGDWYEQYFGPGTRLTVT.

The chain has TRBV20-1 and TRBJ2-7, with 9 bases matching TRBD2. This CDR3 has 14 residues. V dropped 6 bases and J dropped 3; count of bases not matched to a gene: 9. Germline V lookup: CDR1 DFQATT, CDR2 SNEGSKA (reference sequence). The CDR3 DNA reads as TGCAGTGCCCCGACAGCGGGAGGAGGCTACGAGCAGTACTTC. Amino acids: CSAPTAGGGYEQYF.

The genes are TRBV7-8 and TRBJ2-1, with 9 nucleotides matching TRBD2. This CDR3 has 15 residues. V was clipped by 5 bases and J by 6 bases; unmatched bases: 8. From germline, CDR1 is SGHVS and CDR2 FQNEAQ. Written as DNA, the CDR3 is TGTGCCAGCAGCCCAGGGACTAGCCGGGCCAATGAGCAGTTCTTC. As protein: CASSPGTSRANEQFF. Based on the CDR3 plus reference TRBV7-8 and TRBJ2-1, the full variable domain is GAGVSQSPRYKVAKRGQDVALRCDPISGHVSLFWYQQALGQGPEFLTYFQNEAQLDKSGLPSDRFFAERPEGSVSTLKIQRTQQEDSAVYLCASSPGTSRANEQFFGPGTRLTVL.

In its sample, this clonotype was seen a few times. The chain uses TRBV11-2 and TRBJ1-2, with 9 bases identical to TRBD1. Germline trimming cut 3 bases from V and 8 bases from J; bases unmatched to any gene: 7. The germline CDR1 and CDR2 sequences are SGHAT and FQNNGV. The CDR3 contains 14 residues. DNA of the CDR3: TGTGCCAGCAGCTTGGCCGGACAGGGGCTGGGCTACACCTTC. Its protein product is CASSLAGQGLGYTF.

The gene calls are TRBV12-3 or TRBV12-4 and TRBJ2-7; D is perhaps TRBD1 (6 bases). V lost 3 bases to trimming and J lost 0 bases, with 12 bases between them. The CDR3 totals 15 residues. CDR3 loop: CASSFIQGSSYEQYF. The CDR3 nucleotides read TGTGCCAGCAGTTTTATACAGGGTAGCTCCTACGAGCAGTACTTC.

V usage is TRBV7-6 and J usage is TRBJ2-7, with 11 positions matching TRBD2. The V gene's germline CDR1 is SGHVS and CDR2 FNYEAQ. This CDR3 is 15 amino acids long. J lost 7 bases, V lost 1 base, and 6 bases had no gene match. The CDR3 coding sequence is TGTGCCAGCAGCTTAGTACTAGCGGGAGTTGGAGAGCAGTACTTC. It yields the protein CASSLVLAGVGEQYF.

The CDR3: CASSQEEESYEQYF. The CDR3 DNA sequence: TGCGCCAGCAGCCAAGAGGAGGAGTCCTACGAGCAGTACTTC. The chain is built from TRBV4-3 and TRBJ2-7; the D gene is possibly TRBD2 (5 bases). The germline CDR1 and CDR2 sequences are LGHNA and YSLEER. V gave up 0 bases and J gave up 1 base, with 7 bases separating them. CDR3 length: 14 amino acids.

The V and J genes are TRBV4-2 and TRBJ2-1; maybe TRBD2 (5 bases). The V end was cut by 5 bases, the J end by 0 bases, with 17 bases between. The germline gives CDR1 LGHNA, CDR2 YNFKEQ. The CDR3 length is 17 residues. The CDR3 DNA sequence: TGTGCCAGCAGCGCGCGGTCCCGCGGGTCCTCCTACAATGAGCAGTTCTTC. This translates into CASSARSRGSSYNEQFF.

This clonotype was seen only a few times. This chain links TRBV12-3 or TRBV12-4 with TRBJ1-5, with D possibly being TRBD1 (5 bases). The ends were cut back, 5 bases at V and 2 bases at J, with 22 bases in the middle. The CDR3 has 18 amino acids. The CDR3 DNA sequence: TGTGCCAGCAGTGCTCCCCAGGGTCCCCTCTTAGGCAATCAGCCCCAGCATTTT. The encoded protein is CASSAPQGPLLGNQPQHF.

In its sample, this clonotype was seen many times. The chain is built from TRBV20-1 and TRBJ2-1, with unresolved D. This CDR3 has 10 residues. Germline V gives CDR1 DFQATT, CDR2 SNEGSKA (reference sequence). The CDR3 sequence: CSAADNEQFF. The CDR3 bases are TGCAGCGCCGCTGACAATGAGCAGTTCTTC.

In its sample, this clonotype ranks as medium-sized (0.01 to 0.1%). This chain connects TRBV5-6 to TRBJ2-2; TRBD1 agrees at 7 bases. The CDR3 is 16 residues long. Germline trimming cut 5 bases from V and 5 bases from J; bases unmatched to any gene: 12. CDR1 SGHDT and CDR2 YYEEEE come from the germline V gene. The DNA for the CDR3 is TGTGCCAGCAGTCGACCACCCGGGACAGAGACCGGGGAGCTGTTTTTT. Translated, it gives CASSRPPGTETGELFF.

This clonotype was seen ten or more times. The DNA for the CDR3 is TGCAGTGCTATGGCTGGCTCAAACATTCAGTACTTC. Translation: CSAMAGSNIQYF. The chain combines TRBV20-1 with TRBJ2-4; D ambiguous. The length of the CDR3 is 12 residues. Germline values: CDR1 DFQATT, CDR2 SNEGSKA (reference sequence). The V gene lost 4 bases and the J gene lost 6 bases, with 10 bases spanning the gap.

In its sample, this clonotype was seen many times. The chain joins TRBV10-3 to TRBJ2-1; 14 nucleotides match TRBD2. CDR1 is ENHRY and CDR2 is SYGVKD in the germline V gene. V gave up 3 bases and J gave up 7 bases; unmatched junction bases: 11. CDR3 length: 18 amino acids. CDR3 in amino acids: CAISEMGLAGVSGNEQFF. The CDR3 nucleotides are TGTGCCATCAGTGAAATGGGACTAGCGGGAGTATCAGGGAATGAGCAGTTCTTC.

This clonotype was observed a handful of times. This chain uses TRBV20-1 with TRBJ2-1; 10 positions agree with TRBD2. CDR1 and CDR2 from the germline V gene are DFQATT and SNEGSKA (reference sequence). V was pared by 1 base and J by 7 bases, with 7 bases of the junction left unmatched. The CDR3 consists of 15 residues. Here the CDR3 reads CSARGLAGVRNEQFF. The CDR3 DNA reads TGCAGTGCTAGAGGTCTAGCGGGAGTTAGGAATGAGCAGTTCTTC.

This clonotype showed up just a few times. The V call is TRBV24-1, the J call TRBJ1-2; 8 positions match TRBD1. Per germline, CDR1 KGHDR and CDR2 SFDVKD. The ends lost 4 bases at V and 0 bases at J; junction bases unmatched: 6. There are 16 residues in the CDR3. CDR3 sequence reads: CATSDTGQGSNYGYTF. For the CDR3, the DNA is TGTGCCACCAGTGACACCGGACAGGGATCTAACTATGGCTACACCTTC.

The chain combines TRBV20-1 with TRBJ2-7; 7 positions agree with TRBD2. This CDR3 comprises 16 residues. Germline trimming cut 4 bases from V and 1 base from J; bases unmatched to any gene: 13. Germline CDR1 DFQATT, CDR2 SNEGSKA (reference sequence). In nucleotides, the CDR3 is TGCAGTGCTAAGGCCTTAGGGGCGGGAGTGTCCTACGAGCAGTACTTC. Translation gives CSAKALGAGVSYEQYF.

This chain uses TRBV12-5 with TRBJ1-5; TRBD1 might be the D (5 bases). Trimming removed 1 base from V and 0 bases from J, with 7 bases in between. The CDR3 length is 15 residues. Germline V CDR1 and CDR2: LGHNT, FRNRAP. The CDR3 DNA sequence: TGTGCTAGTGGTTTGGAGGGGCTTAGCAATCAGCCCCAGCATTTT. Amino acid sequence: CASGLEGLSNQPQHF.

V is TRBV6-1 and J is TRBJ2-7; 7 nucleotides line up with TRBD1. The CDR3 covers 16 residues. Per the germline V gene, CDR1 is MNHNS and CDR2 is SASEGT. The ends lost 1 base at V and 2 bases at J; junction bases unmatched: 8. CDR3 nucleotide sequence: TGTGCCAGCAGTGAAGTAGGGGGACAGTTAACCTACGAGCAGTACTTC. Residues: CASSEVGGQLTYEQYF.

This clonotype has just a few counts. The V gene is TRBV6-1, the J gene TRBJ2-4; tentatively, D is TRBD1 or TRBD2 (5 bases each). From germline, CDR1 is MNHNS and CDR2 SASEGT. V shed 4 bases and J shed 6 bases, with 25 bases lying between them. This CDR3 is 18 amino acids long. The CDR3 is CASSVGAGPSHRGNIQYF. CDR3 in DNA: TGTGCCAGCAGTGTCGGGGCCGGACCTTCCCATCGGGGAAACATTCAGTACTTC.

Remarks on this clonotype: A read error may account for a junction end that differs from germline. This chain uses TRBV5-5 with TRBJ2-1; 12 positions agree with TRBD2. Germline V CDR1 and CDR2: SGHKS, YYEKEE (reference sequence). The length of the CDR3 is 15 residues. CDR3 sequence reads: CASSLAGGSYNERFF. The CDR3 coding sequence is TGTGCCAGCAGTCTAGCGGGAGGGTCCTACAATGAGCGGTTCTTC.

The table lists this clonotype with many counts. The V call is TRBV9, the J call TRBJ2-5; possibly TRBD1 or TRBD2 for D (5 bases each). CDR1 SGDLS and CDR2 YYNGEE come from the germline V gene. V was shortened by 0 bases and J by 5 bases, with 23 bases between the two germline ends. CDR3 length: 18 residues. The CDR3 DNA sequence: TGTGCCAGCAGCGTAGAGCCTTCTCGGGGCCCCACCCCGGAGACCCAGTACTTC. The encoded protein is CASSVEPSRGPTPETQYF.